A single sample is the source of the 21 T cell receptor beta chains below, sequenced in a study of lung T cells in sarcoidosis with Löfgren's syndrome. One entry per CDR3 protein, called by TCRdb with MiXCR from the reads. The sample includes 2,500 to 3,500 distinct CDR3 sequences, 25% to 30% of them seen just once. The sample taken for sequencing was CD4+ T cells from bronchoalveolar lavage. These receptors were taken from a human donor with sarcoidosis (Löfgren's syndrome or another form), or a control subject (not recorded which).

Sample share makes this clonotype large. The chain employs TRBV24-1 and TRBJ2-1; 11 nucleotides align to TRBD2. CDR1 is KGHDR and CDR2 is SFDVKD in the germline V gene. The CDR3 length is 15 residues. With 7 bases clipped from V and 6 bases from J, the junction kept 7 bases outside the gene matches. The CDR3 protein is CATRPTSGGINEQFF. Here the CDR3 DNA reads TGTGCCACCAGACCAACTAGCGGGGGTATCAATGAGCAGTTCTTC.

By sample fraction, this clonotype is medium-sized. V usage is TRBV5-4 and J usage is TRBJ2-3, with 7 bases matching TRBD1. The CDR3 covers 14 residues. V shed 4 bases and J 4 bases; nucleotides not matched to a gene: 6. In germline, CDR1 is SGHNT, CDR2 YYREEE (reference sequence). CDR3 sequence reads: CASSPRQGADTQYF. The CDR3 DNA follows: TGTGCCAGCAGCCCAAGACAGGGCGCAGATACGCAGTATTTT.

This clonotype counts as medium-sized. J is TRBJ1-1 and V is TRBV18, with D perhaps TRBD1 (5 bases). Trimming cost V 6 bases and J 8 bases, with 19 bases left between them. Per germline, CDR1 KGHSH and CDR2 LQKENI. CDR3 length: 14 amino acids. The DNA of the CDR3 is TGTGCCAGCTCGTCCCCGTGGGGGTCGACGGAAGCTTTCTTT. It is translated as CASSSPWGSTEAFF.

With regard to this clonotype: The CDR3 carries no conserved terminal phenylalanine or tryptophan, so it likely arises from a read error. The DNA is left out, because the CDR3 cannot be placed on it with certainty; the CDR3 is given as TCRdb lists it. The chain employs TRBV6-1 and TRBJ1-5. The CDR3 is 13 amino acids long, termini counted. Germline CDR1 reads MNHNS; CDR2 reads SASEGT. CDR3 residues: CASSIQGGQPRHL.

As concerns this clonotype: A much bigger clone sits one base away, suggesting this may be a read error. This chain joins TRBV30 and TRBJ1-3; a possible D gene is TRBD1 (6 bases). CDR1 and CDR2 from the germline V gene are GTSNPN and SVGIG (reference sequence). Trimming removed 1 base at V and 4 bases at J, with 11 bases between. CDR3 length: 14 amino acids. CDR3 nucleotide sequence: TGTGCCTGGAGTGCCATTGGACAGGGAAACACCATATATTTT. Translated, it gives CAWSAIGQGNTIYF.

As concerns this clonotype: A much more abundant neighbour one base away suggests this may be a read error. The chain has TRBV29-1 and TRBJ1-3; D might be TRBD1 (5 bases). Germline V lookup: CDR1 SQVTM, CDR2 ANQGSEA. The ends were cut back, 7 bases at V and 3 bases at J, with 10 bases in the middle. There are 12 residues in the CDR3. CDR3 sequence: CSAGGSGNTIYF. CDR3 coding DNA: TGCAGCGCTGGGGGAAGTGGAAACACCATATATTTT.

In its sample, this clonotype was seen a few times. The V call is TRBV7-6, the J call TRBJ1-4, with D hard to call. CDR1 and CDR2 (germline): SGHVS, FNYEAQ. The CDR3 runs to 14 residues. V was cut by 4 bases and J by 7 bases, with 13 bases left in between. DNA of the CDR3: TGTGCCAGCAGCTCCCGGGCAGGAGTTGAAAAACTGTTTTTT. Encoded protein: CASSSRAGVEKLFF.

Of note for this clonotype: A read error may account for a junction end that differs from germline. The CDR3 DNA reads TGTGCCAGCAGCGTGTCGGGACAGACCTACGAGCATTACTTC. Translating it yields CASSVSGQTYEHYF. The V call is TRBV9, the J call TRBJ2-7; TRBD1 aligns across 7 bases. The CDR3 has 14 residues. Germline V gives CDR1 SGDLS, CDR2 YYNGEE.

In this sample, this clonotype is medium-sized. The chain has TRBV20-1 and TRBJ2-7; perhaps TRBD2 as D (5 bases). V dropped 0 bases and J dropped 3 bases, with 15 bases sitting between them. The CDR3 contains 15 residues. Germline V CDR1 and CDR2: DFQATT, SNEGSKA (reference sequence). CDR3 in amino acids: CSARDQGLLSYEQYF. The DNA of the CDR3 is TGCAGTGCTAGAGACCAAGGACTCCTCAGCTACGAGCAGTACTTC.

By share, this clonotype counts as medium-sized. The V call is TRBV3-1, the J call TRBJ1-5, with no clear D. V lost 1 base to trimming and J lost 7 bases, with 8 bases between them. The germline V gene encodes CDR1 LGHDT and CDR2 YNNKEL (reference sequence). The CDR3 is made up of 13 amino acids. The CDR3 protein is CASSQGAEQPQHF. CDR3 nucleotides: TGTGCCAGCAGCCAAGGTGCGGAACAGCCCCAGCATTTT.

By share, this clonotype ranks as medium-sized. J is TRBJ1-5 and V is TRBV7-9, with D possibly matching TRBD1 (6 bases). The ends were cut back, 5 bases at V and 4 bases at J, with 12 bases in the middle. Germline V gene lookup returns CDR1 SEHNR and CDR2 FQNEAQ (reference sequence). This CDR3 spans 14 amino acids. CDR3 nucleotides: TGTGCCAGCAGCACTAGGCAGGGGAATCAGCCCCAGCATTTT. This translates into CASSTRQGNQPQHF.

This clonotype has ten or more counts. The V call is TRBV30, the J call TRBJ1-2, with D uncertain. The germline gives CDR1 GTSNPN, CDR2 SVGIG (reference sequence). Trimming stripped 1 base from V and 3 bases from J, with 0 bases between. The CDR3 runs 10 residues. In DNA, the CDR3 is TGTGCCTGGAGTGACTATGGCTACACCTTC. It codes for CAWSDYGYTF.

This clonotype is categorized as medium-sized. The chain links TRBV19 to TRBJ1-1, with 8 bases aligning to TRBD1. V lost 6 bases and J lost 2; bases outside the gene matches: 11. Germline assignment: CDR1 LNHDA and CDR2 SQIVND (reference sequence). The CDR3 contains 16 residues. In DNA, the CDR3 is TGTGCCAGTAGGGAGGACAGGGTCGACTCCAACACTGAAGCTTTCTTT. It yields the protein CASREDRVDSNTEAFF.

Note on this clonotype: No conserved phenylalanine or tryptophan is present at the end of the CDR3, so a read error is the likely explanation. The limits of the CDR3 on the DNA are not certain, so only TCRdb's listed CDR3 is given. The chain has TRBV20-1 and TRBJ2-5; the table names TRBD1, a call not compared with the DNA. Per the germline V gene, CDR1 is DFQATT and CDR2 is SNEGSKA (reference sequence). Termini included, the CDR3 measures 13 amino acids. The CDR3 sequence is CSARDLDRGKRFL.

This clonotype is labeled medium-sized. V gene TRBV4-1 combines with J gene TRBJ1-1, with D possibly being TRBD1 (5 bases). Looked up from germline, CDR1 is MGHRA and CDR2 is YSYEKL. This CDR3 is built from 14 residues. V was trimmed by 3 bases and J by 6 bases, leaving 14 bases between them. The CDR3 DNA sequence: TGCGCCAGCAGCCACCGGGACCCTGGTGCTGAAGCTTTCTTT. Translated, it gives CASSHRDPGAEAFF.

The table lists this clonotype with many counts. The J gene is TRBJ2-3, the V gene TRBV7-3; 10 bases agree with TRBD2. Germline lookup yields CDR1 SGHTA and CDR2 FQGTGA. CDR3 length equals 13 residues. Trimming took 9 bases from V and 3 from J; bases not matched to a gene: 3. In nucleotides, the CDR3 is TGTGCCAGTCAACTAGCGGGGACAGATACGCAGTATTTT. It is translated as CASQLAGTDTQYF. The complete variable domain, with remaining parts taken from reference TRBV7-3 and TRBJ2-3, reads GAGVSQTPSNKVTEKGKYVELRCDPISGHTALYWYRQSLGQGPEFLIYFQGTGAADDSGLPNDRFFAVRPEGSVSTLKIQRTERGDSAVYLCASQLAGTDTQYFGPGTRLTVL.

To note about this clonotype: The junction departs from germline at one end; a sequencing error may be responsible. The rearrangement links TRBV29-1 to TRBJ2-1; TRBD2 is a possible D gene (6 bases). CDR1 and CDR2 (germline): SQVTM, ANQGSEA. CDR3 length equals 13 residues. CDR3 nucleotide sequence: TGCAGCTCCTCTAGCGCCGGACCGAATGAGCAGTCCTTC. Its protein is CSSSSAGPNEQSF.

This clonotype is medium-sized in the sample. The chain links TRBV2 to TRBJ1-2, with D uncertain. Trimming took off 6 bases at V and 5 bases at J, with 10 bases between the two ends. This CDR3 is 12 amino acids long. Per the germline V gene, CDR1 is SNHLY and CDR2 is FYNNEI. DNA for the CDR3: TGTGCCAGCAGCACCGATTTGTATGGCTACACCTTC. It specifies CASSTDLYGYTF.

Concerning this clonotype itself: A much larger clone differs by one base, so this may be a read error. CDR3 nucleotides: TGTGCCTCCCGGGTTTATGATGAGCGGTTCTTC. Its protein is CASRVYDERFF. This chain links TRBV19 with TRBJ2-1, with no clear D. Per germline, CDR1 LNHDA and CDR2 SQIVND (reference sequence). There are 11 residues in the CDR3.

In regard to this clonotype: The CDR3 does not end in the conserved phenylalanine or tryptophan, so this is likely a read error. The chain recombines TRBV11-2 with TRBJ1-2; D not resolved. V was shortened by 4 bases and J by 7 bases, with 10 bases between the two germline ends. The CDR3 has 12 residues. Per germline, CDR1 SGHAT and CDR2 FQNNGV. The CDR3 protein is CASSSDRSGYTL. The DNA for the CDR3 is TGTGCCAGCAGCTCAGATCGAAGTGGCTACACCCTC.

By share of the sample, this clonotype is medium-sized. J is TRBJ1-1 and V is TRBV28; D not resolved. The ends were cut back, 2 bases at V and 4 bases at J, with 11 bases in the middle. Germline V lookup: CDR1 MDHEN, CDR2 SYDVKM. The CDR3 runs to 14 residues. CDR3 sequence: CASSLVRVATEAFF. The CDR3 coding sequence is TGTGCCAGCAGTTTAGTTAGGGTGGCCACTGAAGCTTTCTTT.